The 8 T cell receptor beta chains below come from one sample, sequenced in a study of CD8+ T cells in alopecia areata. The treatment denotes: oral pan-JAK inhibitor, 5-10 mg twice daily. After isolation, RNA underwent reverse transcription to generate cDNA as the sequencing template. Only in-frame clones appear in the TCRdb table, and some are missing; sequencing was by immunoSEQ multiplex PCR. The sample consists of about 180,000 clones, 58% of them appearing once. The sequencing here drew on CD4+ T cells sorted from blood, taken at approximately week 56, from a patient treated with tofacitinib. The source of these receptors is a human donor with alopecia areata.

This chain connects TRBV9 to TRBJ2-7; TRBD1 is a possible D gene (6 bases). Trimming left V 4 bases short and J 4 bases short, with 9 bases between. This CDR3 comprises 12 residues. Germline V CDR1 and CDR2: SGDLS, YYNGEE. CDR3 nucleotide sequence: TGTGCCAGCAGCCCAGGGGAATACGAGCAGTACTTC. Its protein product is CASSPGEYEQYF.

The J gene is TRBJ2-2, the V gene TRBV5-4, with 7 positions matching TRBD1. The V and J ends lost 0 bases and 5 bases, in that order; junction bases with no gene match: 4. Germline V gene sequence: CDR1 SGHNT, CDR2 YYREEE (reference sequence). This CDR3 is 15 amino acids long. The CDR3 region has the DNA TGTGCCAGCAGCTTGGCGGAGGACAGGACCGGGGAGCTGTTTTTT. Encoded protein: CASSLAEDRTGELFF.

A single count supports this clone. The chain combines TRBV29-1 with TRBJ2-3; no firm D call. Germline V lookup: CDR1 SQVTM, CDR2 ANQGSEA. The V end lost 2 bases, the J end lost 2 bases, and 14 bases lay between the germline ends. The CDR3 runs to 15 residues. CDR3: CSVEPADAPTDTQYF. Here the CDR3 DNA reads TGCAGCGTTGAACCCGCCGATGCCCCCACAGATACGCAGTATTTT.

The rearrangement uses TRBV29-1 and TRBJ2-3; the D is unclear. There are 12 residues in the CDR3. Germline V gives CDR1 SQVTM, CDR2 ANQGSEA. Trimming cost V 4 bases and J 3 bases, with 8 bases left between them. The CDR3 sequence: CSVVEATDTQYF. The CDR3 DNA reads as TGCAGCGTTGTGGAAGCAACAGATACGCAGTATTTT.

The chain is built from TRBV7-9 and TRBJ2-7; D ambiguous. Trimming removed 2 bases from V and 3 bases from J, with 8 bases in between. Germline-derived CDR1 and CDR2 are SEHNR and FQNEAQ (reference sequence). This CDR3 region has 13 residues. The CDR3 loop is CASSLPEDYEQYF. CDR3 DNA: TGTGCCAGCAGCTTACCAGAGGACTACGAGCAGTACTTC.

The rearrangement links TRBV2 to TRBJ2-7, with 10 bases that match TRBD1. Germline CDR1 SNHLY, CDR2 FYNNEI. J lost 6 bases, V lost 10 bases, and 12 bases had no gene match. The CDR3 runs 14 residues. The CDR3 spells CAIEGQGISGEQYF. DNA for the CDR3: TGTGCCATCGAGGGACAGGGGATATCTGGCGAGCAGTACTTC.

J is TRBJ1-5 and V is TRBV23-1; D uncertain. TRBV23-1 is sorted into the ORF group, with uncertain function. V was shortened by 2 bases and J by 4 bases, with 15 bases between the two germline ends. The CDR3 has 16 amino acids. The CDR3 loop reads CASSQRAGGVNQPQHF. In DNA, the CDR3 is TGCGCCAGCAGTCAACGGGCAGGTGGGGTTAATCAGCCCCAGCATTTT.

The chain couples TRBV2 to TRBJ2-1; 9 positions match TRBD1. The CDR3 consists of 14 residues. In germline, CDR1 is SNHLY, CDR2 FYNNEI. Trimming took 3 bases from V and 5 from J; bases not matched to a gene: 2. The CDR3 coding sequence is TGTGCCAGCAGTGAGGACAGGGGACACAATGAGCAGTTCTTC. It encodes CASSEDRGHNEQFF.